This T cell receptor (beta chain) was sequenced in a study of T cells in Graves' hyperthyroidism and ophthalmopathy. The CDR3 regions of TCR beta were amplified from RNA transcripts. A first-round RT-PCR of the TCR CDR3 used the HTBI primer set. TCRdb reprocessed the multiplex PCR reads via MiXCR and lists one record per CDR3 protein. The sample includes approximately 400,000 distinct CDR3 sequences, 15% to 19% of them seen just once. This clonotype was seen more than once but under ten times. The source material was blood. This clonotype was obtained from a woman aged 18-29 years with Graves' hyperthyroidism.

CDR3 nucleotides: TGCGCCAGCAGCTTGGGACCCGCGGGGGGGCAGAAGACCCAGTACTTC. This translates into CASSLGPAGGQKTQYF. This chain links TRBV5-1 with TRBJ2-5; 9 bases align to TRBD2. The V and J ends lost 0 bases and 6 bases, in that order; junction bases with no gene match: 9. The CDR3 has 16 residues. Germline lookup yields CDR1 SGHRS and CDR2 YFSETQ. The full variable domain, in which reference TRBV5-1 and TRBJ2-5 provide the parts outside the CDR3, is KAGVTQTPRYLIKTRGQQVTLSCSPISGHRSVSWYQQTPGQGLQFLFEYFSETQRNKGNFPGRFSGRQFSNSRSEMNVSTLELGDSALYLCASSLGPAGGQKTQYFGPGTRLLVL.